The following is a T cell receptor beta chain sequence with its context. This sample was included in a study of shared clonotypes between healthy human individuals. TCRdb's table, derived via immunoSEQ multiplex PCR, lists solely in-frame clones and lacks some. Among about 380,000 clones listed, 90% to 97% were seen once. V was pared by 5 bases and J by 5 bases, with 13 bases of the junction left unmatched. CDR1 SEHNR and CDR2 FQNEAQ come from the germline V gene (reference sequence). The CDR3 has 17 amino acids. This TCR derives from a man aged 25-45 years in good health. Sample: memory CD8+ T cells sorted from blood. Subset denoted: CD45RO+ cells pooled with CCR7-negative TemRA cells. This chain joins TRBV7-9 and TRBJ2-3; TRBD2 matches 10 bases. The CDR3 nucleotides are TGTGCCAGCAGCACGAATCTAGCGGGAGTGGGGGAAGATACGCAGTATTTT. This gives the protein CASSTNLAGVGEDTQYF.